In its sample, the clone carrying this TCR beta chain is medium-sized. Antigen specificity is unknown. Documented treatment: roughly nine-day PBMC culture with coronavirus spike peptide pools or control peptides (ViraFEST assay). This CDR3 comprises 14 residues. V shed 6 bases, J shed 6 bases, and the junction held 4 bases outside the gene matches. Germline V lookup: CDR1 MNHNS, CDR2 SASEGT. This sample was taken from a study of vaccination and CD4 T cells after COVID-19. Oncomine TCR Beta short-read sequencing was applied to DNA from cultured CD4+ T cells. TCRdb fed the PCR reads into MiXCR, producing one record per CDR3 protein. This table has 20,000 to 25,000 distinct CDR3 sequences, 35% to 40% appearing once.

This sequence joins TRBV6-1 and TRBJ1-6, with TRBD1 matching over 8 bases. The sequence was obtained from a human donor who had recovered from COVID-19. The material sequenced was CD4+ T cells from blood, cultured in vitro, taken before SARS-CoV-2 vaccination. The CDR3 bases are TGTGCCAGCAGAAAAGGACAGGGTAATTCACCCCTCCACTTT. Its translation is CASRKGQGNSPLHF.